The next 26 T cell receptor beta chains were all read from a single sample in a study of T cells in Graves' hyperthyroidism and ophthalmopathy (dated by TCRdb to the late 2010s). Libraries were constructed by multiplex PCR. This sample was sequenced with an Illumina HiSeq 2000. The TCR beta CDR3 regions were amplified from the RNA transcripts. The TCR CDR3 was subjected to a first round of RT-PCR using the HTBI primer set and the Qiagen OneStep RT-PCR kit. The raw public reads went through TCRdb reprocessing: fastp at Q25, MiXCR clone calling, in-frame beta chains kept. Records with the same CDR3 protein are collapsed into one entry carrying the most frequent genes and DNA. A total of hundreds of thousands of distinct CDR3 sequences appear in this sample, 18% of them only once. 15% to 20% of the sample goes to the ten largest clones. The sequencing sample was made of blood. The receptors come from a woman aged 45-65 years with Graves' hyperthyroidism that later progressed to Graves' ophthalmopathy.

This clonotype has a handful of counts. V usage is TRBV20-1 and J usage is TRBJ2-3; 8 bases line up with TRBD1. V trimming: 7 bases; J trimming: 1 base; junction bases outside the gene matches: 7. This CDR3 comprises 14 residues. CDR1 is DFQATT, CDR2 SNEGSKA, per germline (reference sequence). This chain's CDR3 is CSGDPGGGTDTQYF. The CDR3 region has the DNA TGCAGTGGCGACCCAGGGGGCGGCACAGATACGCAGTATTTT.

Turning to this clonotype: Possible read error: a much larger clone is one base away. The chain joins TRBV11-2 to TRBJ2-7; possible D gene TRBD2, 5 bases. Germline loops: CDR1 SGHAT, CDR2 FQNNGV. V was trimmed by 0 bases and J by 1 base, leaving 13 bases between them. The CDR3 consists of 16 residues. CDR3: CASSLDAASLSYEQYF. CDR3 bases: TGTGCCAGCAGCTTAGATGCGGCTAGCTTGTCCTACGAGCAGTACTTC.

The chain links TRBV30 to TRBJ1-6, with 9 bases lining up with TRBD1. In germline, CDR1 is GTSNPN, CDR2 SVGIG (reference sequence). After removal of 4 bases from V and 9 bases from J, the junction contained 7 bases not matched to a gene. This CDR3 contains 14 residues. The CDR3 DNA reads TGTGCCTGGACAGGAGACAGGGGGGTTTCACCCCTCCACTTT. It specifies CAWTGDRGVSPLHF.

There are a few counts of this clonotype. The DNA of the CDR3 is TGCAGTGCTAGCCGGACGGGCACAGATACGCAGTATTTT. Encoded protein: CSASRTGTDTQYF. The chain links TRBV20-1 to TRBJ2-3, with no clear D. This CDR3 spans 13 amino acids. Germline V lookup: CDR1 DFQATT, CDR2 SNEGSKA (reference sequence). Deletions cut 3 bases from V and 1 base from J, with 8 bases between.

The gene calls are TRBV20-1 and TRBJ2-3; TRBD2 aligns across 9 bases. The V and J ends lost 4 bases and 6 bases, in that order; junction bases with no gene match: 11. The CDR3 sequence is 15 residues long. Germline CDR1 DFQATT, CDR2 SNEGSKA (reference sequence). The CDR3 region is CSATLQAGGSDTQYF. CDR3 nucleotides: TGCAGTGCTACCCTTCAAGCGGGGGGTTCGGATACGCAGTATTTT.

This clonotype was recorded at least ten times. V and J are TRBV20-1 and TRBJ1-5; D gene ambiguous. In germline, CDR1 is DFQATT, CDR2 SNEGSKA (reference sequence). The length of the CDR3 is 13 residues. The ends were cut back, 6 bases at V and 1 base at J, with 10 bases in the middle. CDR3 sequence: CSARERSNQPQHF. CDR3 nucleotides: TGCAGTGCCCGGGAGAGGAGCAATCAGCCCCAGCATTTT.

The chain employs TRBV9 and TRBJ1-4; D is undetermined. Germline CDR1 reads SGDLS; CDR2 reads YYNGEE. V was shortened by 1 base and J by 8 bases, with 9 bases between the two germline ends. The CDR3 totals 13 residues. The DNA of the CDR3 is TGTGCCAGCAGCGTAACGTTCGGGGAAAAACTGTTTTTT. It yields the protein CASSVTFGEKLFF.

This clonotype is judged medium-sized. The rearrangement uses TRBV14 and TRBJ1-2; 7 nucleotides align to TRBD1. The CDR3 consists of 12 residues. Germline CDR1 and CDR2: SGHDN and FVKESK. Losses at the gene ends were 4 bases for V and 10 bases for J; bases not matched to a gene: 6. CDR3 protein: CASSPDRADYTF. Here the CDR3 DNA reads TGTGCCAGCAGCCCCGACAGGGCGGACTACACCTTC.

The chain employs TRBV9 and TRBJ1-5; D uncertain. CDR3 length: 14 amino acids. Germline CDR1 is SGDLS and CDR2 is YYNGEE. Trimming cost V 3 bases and J 9 bases, with 16 bases left between them. CDR3 nucleotides: TGTGCCAGCAGCGCCCTGGATCGTGGTTGGCCCCAGCATTTT. Translation gives CASSALDRGWPQHF.

V usage is TRBV29-1 and J usage is TRBJ1-1; perhaps TRBD1 as D (6 bases). Germline V gene lookup returns CDR1 SQVTM and CDR2 ANQGSEA. Deletions cut 7 bases from V and 4 bases from J, with 16 bases between. The CDR3 extends over 13 amino acids. This CDR3 reads CSAVQGSGTEAFF. The CDR3 nucleotides are TGCAGCGCCGTACAGGGCAGCGGCACTGAAGCTTTCTTT.

This clonotype has at least ten counts. V and J are TRBV6-2 or TRBV6-3 and TRBJ1-2, with TRBD1 matching 10 bases. V was clipped by 6 bases and J by 4 bases; unmatched bases: 8. CDR3 size: 15 residues. Germline values: CDR1 MNHEY, CDR2 SVGEGT. The CDR3 bases are TGTGCCAGCAGACCTCGCCGGGACAGGGGCTATGGCTACACCTTC. This translates into CASRPRRDRGYGYTF.

The table lists this clonotype with many counts. The CDR3 DNA reads as TGTGCCAGCAGAGACAACGCGAACACCGGGGAGCTGTTTTTT. It yields the protein CASRDNANTGELFF. J is TRBJ2-2 and V is TRBV2; D not certain. Germline V gene data show CDR1 as SNHLY and CDR2 as FYNNEI. V was cut by 6 bases and J by 0 bases, with 8 bases left in between. This CDR3 has 14 residues.

This clonotype has only a few counts. The gene calls are TRBV5-1 and TRBJ2-7; maybe TRBD2 (5 bases). The germline V and J ends were trimmed by 0 bases and 2 bases, with 12 bases remaining between them. CDR3 length: 15 residues. The germline V gene has CDR1 SGHRS and CDR2 YFSETQ. The CDR3 DNA follows: TGCGCCAGCAGCTTGGACGGGAACCGCGCCTACGAGCAGTACTTC. Translation: CASSLDGNRAYEQYF.

This clonotype has at least ten counts. The rearrangement joins TRBV7-3 to TRBJ2-1; D is perhaps TRBD1 (6 bases). Germline V gives CDR1 SGHTA, CDR2 FQGTGA. V dropped 5 bases and J dropped 7 bases, with 12 bases sitting between them. This CDR3 has 13 residues. The CDR3 DNA reads as TGTGCCAGCAGCACCGGACAGCCGAATGAGCAGTTCTTC. As protein: CASSTGQPNEQFF.

On this clonotype itself: A clone one base away is much larger, so this may be a read error. Here the CDR3 DNA reads TGTGTCAGCAGTGTAGGTGTGGATACCGGGGAGCTGTTTTTT. As protein: CVSSVGVDTGELFF. This rearrangement joins TRBV2 to TRBJ2-2; D remains unclear. The length of the CDR3 is 14 residues. Germline CDR1 is SNHLY and CDR2 is FYNNEI.

This clonotype showed up many times. The chain carries TRBV5-5 and TRBJ2-5; 8 positions agree with TRBD1. The CDR3 sequence is 15 residues long. Germline CDR1 SGHKS, CDR2 YYEKEE (reference sequence). The V and J ends lost 5 bases and 1 base, in that order; junction bases with no gene match: 7. In DNA form, the CDR3 reads TGTGCCAGCAGATCAGGGGGCTATTCCCAAGAGACCCAGTACTTC. It translates to CASRSGGYSQETQYF.

In its sample, this clonotype was seen many times. This rearrangement joins TRBV30 to TRBJ1-3; D remains ambiguous. The CDR3 sequence is 11 residues long. Germline V gene sequence: CDR1 GTSNPN, CDR2 SVGIG (reference sequence). Trimming left V 3 bases short and J 7 bases short, with 7 bases between. The CDR3 spells CAWSIGNTIYF. The CDR3 DNA is TGTGCCTGGAGCATTGGGAACACCATATATTTT.

The chain carries TRBV15 and TRBJ2-4; no firm D call. The length of the CDR3 is 17 residues. Germline CDR1 reads LNHNV; CDR2 reads YYDKDF (reference sequence). V was trimmed by 0 bases and J by 1 base, leaving 13 bases between them. The CDR3 loop reads CATSRDQDPWAKNIQYF. The CDR3 DNA is TGTGCCACCAGCAGAGATCAAGACCCCTGGGCCAAAAACATTCAGTACTTC.

This clonotype was seen repeatedly, ten times or more. The chain uses TRBV7-2 and TRBJ2-3; D gene ambiguous. Germline-derived CDR1 and CDR2 are SGHTA and FQGNSA. The CDR3 is 14 residues long. V was shortened by 5 bases and J by 0 bases, with 9 bases between the two germline ends. CDR3: CASSATTSTDTQYF. CDR3 bases: TGTGCCAGCAGCGCGACAACTAGCACAGATACGCAGTATTTT.

For this clonotype: The junction and the germline gene differ at one end; a read error may be behind it. J is TRBJ2-1 and V is TRBV27; 8 nucleotides line up with TRBD2. CDR3 length: 15 residues. Germline V gene lookup returns CDR1 MNHEY and CDR2 SMNVEV (reference sequence). CDR3 coding DNA: TGTGCCAGCGGTTTGATCGGGGGGGCCTACAATGAGCAGTTCTTC. It specifies CASGLIGGAYNEQFF.

The V call is TRBV11-2, the J call TRBJ1-3; 8 bases are a match to TRBD1. The V segment lost 8 bases and the J segment 0 bases; nucleotides outside the gene matches: 15. The germline V gene has CDR1 SGHAT and CDR2 FQNNGV. This CDR3 contains 18 residues. The CDR3 DNA reads as TGTGCCAGCGGAACGAACCCAGGGGGCACTAGCTCTGGAAACACCATATATTTT. Translated: CASGTNPGGTSSGNTIYF.

This chain's CDR3 is CASSLRLAGPTGELFF. As DNA, the CDR3 is TGTGCCAGCAGCTTACGCCTAGCGGGACCCACCGGGGAGCTGTTTTTT. The rearrangement links TRBV7-2 to TRBJ2-2; 9 bases agree with TRBD2. Germline V CDR1 and CDR2: SGHTA, FQGNSA. The CDR3 totals 16 residues. J was trimmed by 4 bases and V by 2 bases; bases with no gene match: 5.

This clonotype has at least ten counts. V and J are TRBV15 and TRBJ2-6; TRBD1 might be the D (6 bases). Trimming removed 1 base at V and 4 bases at J, with 14 bases between. The CDR3 covers 17 residues. Germline CDR1 reads LNHNV; CDR2 reads YYDKDF (reference sequence). The chain's CDR3 is CATSRGDTSKGANVLTF. The CDR3 bases are TGTGCCACCAGCAGAGGGGACACGTCCAAGGGGGCCAACGTCCTGACTTTC.

This clonotype occurred many times. This rearrangement joins TRBV18 to TRBJ1-2; a weak D match, TRBD1 (6 bases). Germline-derived CDR1 and CDR2 are KGHSH and LQKENI. CDR3 length equals 16 residues. With 0 bases removed from V and 4 bases from J, the gap between germline ends came to 15 bases. The CDR3 loop is CASSPPSQGIFYGYTF. The DNA for the CDR3 is TGTGCCAGCTCACCACCGAGCCAGGGGATATTCTATGGCTACACCTTC.

This clonotype was recorded a few times. In nucleotides, the CDR3 is TGTGCCAGCAGTTACTCAAACCAGGGCGAGGATACGCAGTATTTT. Translated: CASSYSNQGEDTQYF. The chain has TRBV6-2 or TRBV6-3 and TRBJ2-3, with D possibly TRBD1 on 5 matching bases. Trimming removed 0 bases from V and 6 bases from J, with 13 bases in between. The CDR3 is 15 residues long. CDR1 MNHEY and CDR2 SVGEGT come from the germline V gene.

This clonotype was detected many times. Sequence at one end of the junction differs from germline and may be a read error. The V gene is TRBV5-1, the J gene TRBJ2-1, with no clear D. CDR3 size: 13 residues. Germline CDR1 is SGHRS and CDR2 is YFSETQ. The CDR3 nucleotides read TGTGCCAGCAGCTTAGGACGAGCCAATGAGCAGTTCTTC. It is translated as CASSLGRANEQFF.